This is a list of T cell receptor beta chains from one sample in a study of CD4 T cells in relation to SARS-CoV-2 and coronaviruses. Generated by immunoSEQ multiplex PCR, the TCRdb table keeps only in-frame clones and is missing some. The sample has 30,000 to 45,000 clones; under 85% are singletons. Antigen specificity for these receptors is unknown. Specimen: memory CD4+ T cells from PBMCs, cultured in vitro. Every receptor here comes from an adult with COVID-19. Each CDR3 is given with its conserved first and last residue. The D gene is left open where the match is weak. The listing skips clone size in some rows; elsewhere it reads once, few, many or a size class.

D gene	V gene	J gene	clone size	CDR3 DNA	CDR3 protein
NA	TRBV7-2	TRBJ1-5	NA	TGTGCCAGCAGCTTACAGGGTAATCAGCCCCAGCATTTT	CASSLQGNQPQHF
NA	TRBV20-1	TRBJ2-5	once	TGCAGTGCTACTGAAGTCCGCGTCAGGTCACAAGAGACCCAGTACTTC	CSATEVRVRSQETQYF
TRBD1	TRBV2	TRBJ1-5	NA	TGTGCCAGCACTGCCCAGGACAGGAATCAGCCCCAGCATTTT	CASTAQDRNQPQHF
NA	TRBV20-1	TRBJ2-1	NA	TGCAGTGCTAGAGTCCCCAATGAGCAGTTCTTC	CSARVPNEQFF
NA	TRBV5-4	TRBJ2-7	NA	TGTGCCAGCAGCTTGGCGGGGGGGACAGGTTACTACGAGCAGTACTTC	CASSLAGGTGYYEQYF
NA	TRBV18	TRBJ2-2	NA	TGTGCCAGCTCACCACCGGCGGCGCGTGGGCAAGGCGGGGAGCTGTTTTTT	CASSPPAARGQGGELFF
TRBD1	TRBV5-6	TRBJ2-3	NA	TGTGCCAGCAGCTTGTTCAGGGGGCGTAAATCGGATACGCAGTATTTT	CASSLFRGRKSDTQYF
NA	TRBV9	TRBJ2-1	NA	TGTGCCAGCAGCGCGAGGCCCGATCTGGCGGGACGGACCTACAATGAGCAGTTCTTC	CASSARPDLAGRTYNEQFF
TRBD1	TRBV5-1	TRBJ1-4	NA	TGCGCCAGCAGCTCGGGGACAGTTCTCGGGGAAAAACTGTTTTTT	CASSSGTVLGEKLFF
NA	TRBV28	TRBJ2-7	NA	TGTGCCAGCAGTTTCTCCCCGGGGACAAGCTCCTACGAGCAGTACTTC	CASSFSPGTSSYEQYF
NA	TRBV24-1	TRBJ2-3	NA	TGTGCCACCAGTGACTCTTCACTGGGGGCAGATACGCAGTATTTT	CATSDSSLGADTQYF
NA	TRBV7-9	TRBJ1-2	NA	TGTGCCAGCCGCACAGGGCAAGCTAACTATGGCTACACCTTC	CASRTGQANYGYTF
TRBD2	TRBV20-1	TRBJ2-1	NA	TGCAGTGCTAGTGTCGGACTAGCGGATTACAATGAGCAGTTCTTC	CSASVGLADYNEQFF
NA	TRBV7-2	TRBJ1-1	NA	TGTGCCAGCAGCTTAACATCCTCGAGGGGTGAAGCTTTCTTT	CASSLTSSRGEAFF
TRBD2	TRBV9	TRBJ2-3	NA	TGTGCCAGCAGCCCCCAAGCGGGAAGTTCAGATACGCAGTATTTT	CASSPQAGSSDTQYF
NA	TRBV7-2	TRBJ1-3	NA	TGTGCCAGCAGCTTAGCTGGAAACACCATATATTTT	CASSLAGNTIYF
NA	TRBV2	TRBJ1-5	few	TGTGCCAGCAGTGAAGCTCGGACTTCCCAGCATTTT	CASSEARTSQHF
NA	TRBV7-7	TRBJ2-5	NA	TGTGCCAGCAGCTTATTCCAGCAAGAGACCCAGTACTTC	CASSLFQQETQYF
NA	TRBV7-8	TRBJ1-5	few	TGTGCCAGCAGCTCCCCCCTGGTTAGCAATCAGCCCCAGCATTTT	CASSSPLVSNQPQHF
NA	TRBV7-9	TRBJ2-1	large	TGTGCCAGCAGCTTAGTGGGGATAAACAATGAGCAGTTCTTC	CASSLVGINNEQFF
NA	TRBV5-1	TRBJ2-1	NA	TGCGCCAGCATCAAAGGGGGGCTTGAGGTTCTAGCAACCTGGCAGTTCTTC	CASIKGGLEVLATWQFF
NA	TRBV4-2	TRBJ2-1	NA	TGTGCCAGCAGCCGGGACGGAGCCTACAATGAGCAGTTCTTC	CASSRDGAYNEQFF
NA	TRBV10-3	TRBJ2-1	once	TGTGCCATCCGGCAGGACAGTATCTACAATGAGCAGTTCTTC	CAIRQDSIYNEQFF
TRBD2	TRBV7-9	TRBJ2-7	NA	TGTGCCAGCAGCTTATTGAGAACTAGCGGCCCCTCCTACGAGCAGTACTTC	CASSLLRTSGPSYEQYF
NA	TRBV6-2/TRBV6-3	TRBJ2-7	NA	TGTGCCAGCAGTTCAGTAGAGGCACTAGCATGGGTCTACGAGCAGTACTTC	CASSSVEALAWVYEQYF
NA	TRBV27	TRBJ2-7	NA	TGTGCCAGCAGTTTATTACTAGCAAAAGATTACGAGCAGTACTTC	CASSLLLAKDYEQYF
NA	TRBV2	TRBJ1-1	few	TGTGCCAGCAGTGATTCCGCTGGGAGCACTGAAGCTTTCTTT	CASSDSAGSTEAFF
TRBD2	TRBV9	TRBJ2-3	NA	TGTGCCAGCAGCGAACGGACTAGCGGGACCACAGATACGCAGTATTTT	CASSERTSGTTDTQYF
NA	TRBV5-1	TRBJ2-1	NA	TGCGCCAGCAGCTTGGGGGCTAGTTCGGTCGCTGAGCAGTTCTTC	CASSLGASSVAEQFF
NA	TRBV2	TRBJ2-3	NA	TGTGCCAGCCAAGATGCATTCACAGATACGCAGTATTTT	CASQDAFTDTQYF
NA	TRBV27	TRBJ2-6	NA	TGTGCCAGCAGGGGCGGAGGCTTCCTTCAATCCTCTGGGGCCAACGTCCTGACTTTC	CASRGGGFLQSSGANVLTF
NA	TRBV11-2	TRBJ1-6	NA	TGTGCCAGCAGCTTAAGGGCTAATTCACCCCTCCACTTT	CASSLRANSPLHF
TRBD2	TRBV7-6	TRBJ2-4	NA	TGTGCCAGCAGCTTAATCGCGGGAGGGCCGAGGGACATTCAGTACTTC	CASSLIAGGPRDIQYF
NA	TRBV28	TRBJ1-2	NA	TGTGCCGCGGGGGGATGGGAAATCGGCTACACCTTC	CAAGGWEIGYTF
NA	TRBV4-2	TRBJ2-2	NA	TGTGCCAGCAGCCAAGATGTTAGTTGGCGGGGCCTGGCCGGGGAGCTGTTTTTT	CASSQDVSWRGLAGELFF
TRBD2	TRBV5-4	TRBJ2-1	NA	TGTGCCAGCAGCTTGAAAAGACTAGCGATCGTCAATGAGCAGTTCTTC	CASSLKRLAIVNEQFF
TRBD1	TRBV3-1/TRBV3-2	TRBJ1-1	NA	TGTGCCAGCAGCCCGTCGGGGACAGGTCGCACTGAAGCTTTCTTT	CASSPSGTGRTEAFF
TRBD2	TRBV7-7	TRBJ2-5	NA	TGTGCTAGCAGCTTAAGAGGATGGCGGGAGGAGACCCAGTACTTC	CASSLRGWREETQYF
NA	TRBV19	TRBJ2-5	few	TGTGCCAGTAGTATACAAGGGGCCCACGATGGGACCCAGTACTTC	CASSIQGAHDGTQYF
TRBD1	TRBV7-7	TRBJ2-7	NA	TGTGCCAGCAGCCCGGACAGGGGGTACGAGCAGTACTTC	CASSPDRGYEQYF
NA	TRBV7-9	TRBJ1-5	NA	TGTGCCAGCAGCTTAGGCGGGACTGGCAATCAGCCCCAGCATTTT	CASSLGGTGNQPQHF
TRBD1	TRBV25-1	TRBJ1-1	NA	TGTGCCAGCGCAGGGGGAAGGACTGAAGCTTTCTTT	CASAGGRTEAFF
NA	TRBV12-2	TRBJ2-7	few	TGTGCAAGTCGCTCGGACAGGGGCTACGAGCAGTACTTC	CASRSDRGYEQYF
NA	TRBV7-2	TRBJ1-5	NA	TGTGCCAGCAGCTTAGCTGTGGGAACCAATCAGCCCCAGCATTTT	CASSLAVGTNQPQHF
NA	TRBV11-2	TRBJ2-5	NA	TGTGCCAGCAGCCCCCGAATGGCTACAGGGCGCCAAGAGACCCAGTACTTC	CASSPRMATGRQETQYF
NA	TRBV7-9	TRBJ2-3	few	TGTGCCAGCAGCTTAAGTCCTTTGAGGGAAGGTGCAGATACGCAGTATTTT	CASSLSPLREGADTQYF